This T cell receptor beta chain was recovered during a study of identical twins. Addition of a universal primer site occurred through template switching, and cDNA carried unique molecular identifiers. Each CDR3 protein is one row after TCRdb ran MiXCR on the 5' RACE reads. This table holds 690,000 or so distinct CDR3 sequences, 8.6% found once. In this sample, this clonotype turned up a few times. The antigen is not known. Regarding the study as a whole: Beta out-of-frame sequences displayed a weaker excess of sharing between twins. Partly confounded zero-insertion analyses could result from invariant MAIT and iNKT cells.

Another study also made use of these data, one on yellow fever vaccine responses in identical twins. From that study: Twins reportedly showed a vaccine T cell response that seemed partly convergent and partly personalized.

The clonotype was recovered from a woman in her late teens or twenties in good health. The sequencing input was PBMCs.

CDR3 in amino acids: CAISESASGRSGAPYEQYF. DNA for the CDR3: TGTGCCATCAGTGAGTCGGCTAGCGGGAGATCAGGGGCTCCCTACGAGCAGTACTTC. The rearrangement uses TRBV10-3 and TRBJ2-7, with 10 bases matching TRBD2. V trimming: 0 bases; J trimming: 2 bases; junction bases outside the gene matches: 13. The CDR3 has 19 residues. The germline CDR1 and CDR2 sequences are ENHRY and SYGVKD.